The next 2 T cell receptor beta chains were all read from a single sample in a study of T-cell reconstitution after alpha-beta-depleted transplantation in children. During its preparation, the TCRbeta library received unique molecular identifiers. Each CDR3 protein is one row after TCRdb ran MiXCR on the PCR reads. The repertoire holds about 92,000 distinct CDR3 sequences, with less than 15% as singletons. The sample was PBMCs from the stem cell graft donor, taken from the stem cell graft. Source of these receptors: a human donor who donated a stem cell graft to a child with inherited bone marrow failure.

The sample holds many counts of this clonotype. The rearrangement uses TRBV6-1 and TRBJ2-7; D is perhaps TRBD2 (6 bases). This CDR3 is 14 amino acids long. V lost 6 bases, J lost 2 bases, and 14 bases lay in between. CDR1 MNHNS and CDR2 SASEGT come from the germline V gene. CDR3 bases: TGTGCCAGCAGCCGCGGGACTCCCCCCTACGAGCAGTACTTC. Translated, it gives CASSRGTPPYEQYF.

This clonotype showed up many times. The chain uses TRBV7-2 and TRBJ2-7; tentatively, D is TRBD2 (5 bases). Trimming stripped 3 bases from V and 2 bases from J, with 11 bases between. The CDR3 is 14 amino acids. The germline CDR1 and CDR2 sequences are SGHTA and FQGNSA. The CDR3 here is CASSLVAGAYEQYF. CDR3 bases: TGTGCCAGCAGCTTGGTTGCGGGCGCCTACGAGCAGTACTTC.